Each of the 13 T cell receptor beta chains below was sequenced from the same sample in a study of radiotherapy plus CTLA-4 blockade in lung cancer. Clones were sequenced by immunoSEQ multiplex PCR, and TCRdb holds only the in-frame ones, with some missing. The repertoire includes some 64,000 clones, 60% to 80% of them detected once, and 16% sits in the top ten. The sequenced sample was peripheral blood, obtained from a patient treated with radiotherapy plus ipilimumab. All receptors derive from a human donor with non-small cell lung cancer whose response to radiotherapy plus ipilimumab could not be evaluated. Some clones in this sample may be carry-over from other donors' samples.

The CDR3 reads CASSYDLGERGSPLHF. Written as DNA, the CDR3 is TGTGCCAGCAGTTACGACCTAGGGGAGAGGGGGTCACCCCTCCACTTT. This rearrangement joins TRBV6-5 to TRBJ1-6, with D perhaps matching TRBD1 (6 bases). This CDR3 is built from 16 residues. CDR1 is MNHEY and CDR2 is SVGAGI in the germline V gene. V was shortened by 2 bases and J by 10 bases, with 18 bases between the two germline ends.

The chain joins TRBV29-1 to TRBJ2-5; D is undetermined. The germline CDR1 and CDR2 sequences are SQVTM and ANQGSEA. The V and J ends lost 2 bases and 3 bases respectively, with 10 bases between them. CDR3 length equals 13 residues. CDR3 nucleotide sequence: TGCAGCGTTGAAAAACGCCTAGAAGAGACCCAGTACTTC. Its protein product is CSVEKRLEETQYF.

The rearrangement links TRBV29-1 to TRBJ2-1; 11 nucleotides align to TRBD2. This CDR3 spans 16 amino acids. Germline CDR1 SQVTM, CDR2 ANQGSEA. V was pared by 4 bases and J by 1 base, with 6 bases of the junction left unmatched. CDR3 coding DNA: TGCAGCGTTGTTCTAGCGGGGGGCCCATCCTACAATGAGCAGTTCTTC. It encodes CSVVLAGGPSYNEQFF.

The chain joins TRBV7-2 to TRBJ1-1; D is undetermined. Germline CDR1 and CDR2: SGHTA and FQGNSA. The CDR3 has 14 residues. Trimming pared 1 base from V and 4 bases from J, leaving 10 bases between. The CDR3 here is CASSLVEGGTEAFF. CDR3 coding DNA: TGTGCCAGCAGCTTAGTTGAGGGCGGCACTGAAGCTTTCTTT.

This chain links TRBV9 with TRBJ2-2, with 8 bases identical to TRBD2. CDR1 is SGDLS and CDR2 is YYNGEE in the germline V gene. The V gene end was trimmed by 4 bases and the J gene end by 5 bases; junction bases not matched to a gene: 10. The CDR3 spans 16 residues. This CDR3 is CASSKTGGAATGELFF. In nucleotides, the CDR3 is TGTGCCAGCAGCAAAACGGGGGGGGCGGCAACCGGGGAGCTGTTTTTT.

This rearrangement joins TRBV27 to TRBJ2-7, with D possibly TRBD1 on 6 matching bases. The germline V gene has CDR1 MNHEY and CDR2 SMNVEV (reference sequence). This CDR3 contains 14 residues. The V end was cut by 6 bases, the J end by 2 bases, with 14 bases between. The CDR3 protein is CASRGHTSTYEQYF. The CDR3 DNA follows: TGTGCCAGCAGGGGACACACCTCGACCTACGAGCAGTACTTC.

V gene TRBV5-1 combines with J gene TRBJ2-7, with D possibly TRBD1 on 6 matching bases. Germline V gene lookup returns CDR1 SGHRS and CDR2 YFSETQ. V lost 5 bases and J lost 2, with 20 bases in between. This CDR3 comprises 16 residues. CDR3 nucleotides: TGCGCCAGCAGACAGGAGCCGAGGGACAAAGCCTACGAGCAGTACTTC. Residues: CASRQEPRDKAYEQYF.

CDR3: CATAGGHGEQFF. The DNA for the CDR3 is TGTGCCACGGCGGGGGGGCATGGTGAGCAGTTCTTC. V is TRBV6-6 and J is TRBJ2-1; TRBD2 agrees at 9 bases. Losses at the gene ends were 10 bases for V and 9 bases for J; bases not matched to a gene: 7. This CDR3 is 12 amino acids long. Germline V gene data show CDR1 as MNHNY and CDR2 as SVGAGI (reference sequence).

V usage is TRBV5-1 and J usage is TRBJ1-2; D remains ambiguous. The CDR3 length is 15 residues. Trimming removed 6 bases at V and 7 bases at J, with 22 bases between. CDR1 SGHRS and CDR2 YFSETQ come from the germline V gene. CDR3 DNA sequence: TGCGCCAGCACCCTCCTCCTAGGTCCCTTATCTGGCTACACCTTC. As protein: CASTLLLGPLSGYTF.

The V and J genes are TRBV5-1 and TRBJ1-1; no clear D gene. The CDR3 loop spans 14 amino acids. CDR1 is SGHRS and CDR2 is YFSETQ in the germline V gene. Trimming removed 0 bases from V and 1 base from J, with 7 bases in between. The CDR3 nucleotides read TGCGCCAGCAGCTTGGGGGGAGCGAACACTGAAGCTTTCTTT. This encodes CASSLGGANTEAFF.

The rearrangement joins TRBV5-5 to TRBJ2-2; D unresolved. This CDR3 has 12 amino acids. Between the trimmed V and J ends, which lost 2 bases and 7 bases, there was a span of 6 bases. Germline lookup yields CDR1 SGHKS and CDR2 YYEKEE (reference sequence). The CDR3 DNA follows: TGTGCCAGCAGCTTCAAGAGCGGGGAGCTGTTTTTT. Its translation: CASSFKSGELFF.

The chain links TRBV29-1 to TRBJ1-5; 7 bases fit TRBD1. Unmatched junction bases numbered 6, after V lost 6 bases and J lost 4 bases. Per germline, CDR1 SQVTM and CDR2 ANQGSEA. CDR3 length: 13 residues. In DNA, the CDR3 is TGCAGCGTGCTTTCGGGACAGAATCAGCCCCAGCATTTT. This translates into CSVLSGQNQPQHF.

This chain connects TRBV19 to TRBJ2-2, with D perhaps TRBD2 (6 bases). Trimming took 5 bases from V and 5 from J, leaving 15 bases between them. The CDR3 has 15 residues. Germline V gene data show CDR1 as LNHDA and CDR2 as SQIVND (reference sequence). The CDR3 protein is CASSPKGGGTGELFF. CDR3 sequence (DNA): TGTGCCAGTAGTCCAAAGGGAGGTGGGACCGGGGAGCTGTTTTTT. The entire variable domain, with the rest obtained from reference TRBV19 and TRBJ2-2, is as follows: DGGITQSPKYLFRKEGQNVTLSCEQNLNHDAMYWYRQDPGQGLRLIYYSQIVNDFQKGDIAEGYSVSREKKESFPLTVTSAQKNPTAFYLCASSPKGGGTGELFFGEGSRLTVL.